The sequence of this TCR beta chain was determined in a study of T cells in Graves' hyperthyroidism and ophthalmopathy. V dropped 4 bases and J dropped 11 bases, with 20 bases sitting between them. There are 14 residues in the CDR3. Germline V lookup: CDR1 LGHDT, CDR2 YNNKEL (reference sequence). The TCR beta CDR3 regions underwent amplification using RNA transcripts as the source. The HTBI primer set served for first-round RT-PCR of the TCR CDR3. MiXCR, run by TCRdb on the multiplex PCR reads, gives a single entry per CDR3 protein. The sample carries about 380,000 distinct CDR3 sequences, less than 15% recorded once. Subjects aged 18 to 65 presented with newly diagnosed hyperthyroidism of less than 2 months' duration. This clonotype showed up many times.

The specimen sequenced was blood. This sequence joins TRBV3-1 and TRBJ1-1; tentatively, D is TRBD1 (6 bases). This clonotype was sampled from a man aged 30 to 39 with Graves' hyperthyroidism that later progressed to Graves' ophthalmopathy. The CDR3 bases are TGTGCCAGCAGCCCCACGTACGCTACAGGGACGGCTTTCTTT. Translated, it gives CASSPTYATGTAFF.